The rows below give T cell receptor beta chains drawn from one sample of a study of high-grade serous ovarian cancer treatment subgroups. The assay was immunoSEQ multiplex PCR, and TCRdb's table has in-frame clones only and misses some. This sample has roughly 18,000 clones, with around 75% found just once. The sequencing input was tumor tissue. The source is a human donor with high-grade serous ovarian cancer. Both conserved end residues are part of each CDR3. The D gene is left open where the match is weak. Not all rows give a size; the values are once, few, many and, for expanded clones, a class.

D: NA
size: medium-sized
J: TRBJ1-2
V: TRBV18
DNA: TGTGCCAGCTCACCAGGCGGTTCCTATGGCTACACCTTC
CDR3: CASSPGGSYGYTF

D: NA
size: NA
J: TRBJ2-7
V: TRBV28
DNA: TGTGCCAGCAGTTTCCTACCCGGTAGCGGATTTTCCTACGAGCAGTACTTC
CDR3: CASSFLPGSGFSYEQYF

D: NA
size: NA
J: TRBJ2-2
V: TRBV7-7
DNA: TGTGCTAGCAGCTTAGGGGCCCTGGTAGGGAACACCGGGGAGCTGTTTTTT
CDR3: CASSLGALVGNTGELFF

D: NA
size: NA
J: TRBJ1-4
V: TRBV19
DNA: TGTGCCAGTAGTATAGGCGGAGGGTTTAATGAAAAACTGTTTTTT
CDR3: CASSIGGGFNEKLFF

D: TRBD1
size: NA
J: TRBJ1-3
V: TRBV25-1
DNA: TGTGCCAGCAGTTCACAGGGACAGGGAGTACTATGGGGAAACACCATATATTTT
CDR3: CASSSQGQGVLWGNTIYF

D: TRBD2
size: NA
J: TRBJ2-3
V: TRBV7-9
DNA: TGTGCCAGCAGCTATGAAGGGAGGGCCCGCACAGATACGCAGTATTTT
CDR3: CASSYEGRARTDTQYF

D: TRBD1
size: NA
J: TRBJ2-7
V: TRBV30
DNA: TGTGCCTGGAACAGAAACAGGGGAACCTACGAGCAGTACTTC
CDR3: CAWNRNRGTYEQYF

D: TRBD1
size: once
J: TRBJ1-1
V: TRBV4-1
DNA: TGCGCCAGCAGCCCGACAGGGATGAACACTGAAGCTTTCTTT
CDR3: CASSPTGMNTEAFF

D: NA
size: NA
J: TRBJ2-5
V: TRBV5-1
DNA: TGCGCCAGCAGCGTTCAAGAGACCCAGTACTTC
CDR3: CASSVQETQYF

D: NA
size: NA
J: TRBJ2-7
V: TRBV5-4
DNA: TGTGCCAGCAGCTTGGGGGGCTCACTCTACGAGCAGTACTTC
CDR3: CASSLGGSLYEQYF

D: TRBD1
size: NA
J: TRBJ1-5
V: TRBV15
DNA: TGTGCCACCAGCAGCCTTGGACAGGGCCATTATAGCAATCAGCCCCAGCATTTT
CDR3: CATSSLGQGHYSNQPQHF

D: NA
size: NA
J: TRBJ2-4
V: TRBV2
DNA: TGTGCCAGCTCTGAGGAGCTTAGCCAGAAAAACATTCAGTACTTC
CDR3: CASSEELSQKNIQYF

D: NA
size: NA
J: TRBJ1-2
V: TRBV20-1
DNA: TGCAGTGTCCCTTTTAACTATGGCTACACCTTC
CDR3: CSVPFNYGYTF

D: NA
size: NA
J: TRBJ2-7
V: TRBV6-5
DNA: TGTGCCAGCAGTTCGAACAGAAACTACGAGCAGTACTTC
CDR3: CASSSNRNYEQYF

D: NA
size: few
J: TRBJ1-1
V: TRBV4-2
DNA: TGTGCCAGCAGCCAAAGTTCGACAGGCCTGGTTGGAGCTTTCTTT
CDR3: CASSQSSTGLVGAFF

D: NA
size: NA
J: TRBJ1-1
V: TRBV7-9
DNA: TGTGCCAGCAGCTTAGTGGGCTCCACTGAAGCTTTCTTT
CDR3: CASSLVGSTEAFF

D: TRBD1
size: NA
J: TRBJ1-2
V: TRBV7-9
DNA: TGTGCCAGCAGCCCAGTAGGGACAGGGGACGACTATGGCTACACCTTC
CDR3: CASSPVGTGDDYGYTF

D: NA
size: NA
J: TRBJ1-2
V: TRBV5-6
DNA: TGTGCCAGCAGCTTAGGCACAGGGAGAGGGCATGGCTACACCTTC
CDR3: CASSLGTGRGHGYTF

D: NA
size: NA
J: TRBJ2-1
V: TRBV5-6
DNA: TGTGCCAGCAGCCCGGGAGAGGGGAAGGCGCAGTTCTTC
CDR3: CASSPGEGKAQFF

D: NA
size: few
J: TRBJ1-2
V: TRBV7-9
DNA: TGTGCCAGCAGCTTAGGGGACTTGGCGGATGGCTACACCTTC
CDR3: CASSLGDLADGYTF

D: NA
size: NA
J: TRBJ2-3
V: TRBV5-4
DNA: TGTGCCAGCAGCTTGGTCGGCGTCCTCACAGATACGCAGTATTTT
CDR3: CASSLVGVLTDTQYF

D: TRBD2
size: once
J: TRBJ2-7
V: TRBV30
DNA: TGTGCCTGGAGGAATAGCGGGACTAAGCTGTCGCAGTACTTC
CDR3: CAWRNSGTKLSQYF

D: TRBD1
size: NA
J: TRBJ1-4
V: TRBV27
DNA: TGTGCCAGCAGTTTCCCCTCTAGAACCGGGACAGGGTCACTGGAACTGTTTTTT
CDR3: CASSFPSRTGTGSLELFF

D: NA
size: NA
J: TRBJ1-4
V: TRBV19
DNA: TGTGCCAGTAGCTCTACAGGGATTAATGAAAAACTGTTTTTT
CDR3: CASSSTGINEKLFF

D: TRBD2
size: NA
J: TRBJ2-1
V: TRBV4-3
DNA: TGCGCCAGCAGCCCAAAAGGTGGACTAGCGCTTTTCTCCTACAATGAGCAGTTCTTC
CDR3: CASSPKGGLALFSYNEQFF

D: NA
size: NA
J: TRBJ2-1
V: TRBV28
DNA: TGTGCCAGCAGTTTACGGGGCCCCATTATCTACAATGAGCAGTTCTTC
CDR3: CASSLRGPIIYNEQFF

D: NA
size: NA
J: TRBJ2-7
V: TRBV4-3
DNA: TGCGCCAGCAGCCAAAGCCTCCCAGGGGGGGCCTACGAGCAGTACTTC
CDR3: CASSQSLPGGAYEQYF

D: TRBD1
size: NA
J: TRBJ1-5
V: TRBV5-4
DNA: TGTGCCAGCAGCTCATCAGGACAGGGAACGGATCAGCCCCAGCATTTT
CDR3: CASSSSGQGTDQPQHF

D: NA
size: once
J: TRBJ2-7
V: TRBV5-4
DNA: TGTGCCAGCAGTCTCCGGGACGGAGCCCGCGAGCAGTACTTC
CDR3: CASSLRDGAREQYF

D: NA
size: NA
J: TRBJ2-3
V: TRBV5-1
DNA: TGCGCCAGCAGCTTGGGGCCTGGCCGGGATACGCAGTATTTT
CDR3: CASSLGPGRDTQYF

D: NA
size: few
J: TRBJ1-5
V: TRBV4-1
DNA: TGCGCCAGCAGCCACGACAGTTATAGCAATCAGCCCCAGCATTTT
CDR3: CASSHDSYSNQPQHF

D: NA
size: few
J: TRBJ1-1
V: TRBV4-1
DNA: TGCGCCAGCAGCCTTGGATATACTGAAGCTTTCTTT
CDR3: CASSLGYTEAFF

D: NA
size: NA
J: TRBJ2-3
V: TRBV19
DNA: TGTGCCAGTAGCCAGAGCGGAGGGAGCACAGATACGCAGTATTTT
CDR3: CASSQSGGSTDTQYF

D: NA
size: NA
J: TRBJ1-5
V: TRBV19
DNA: TGTGCCAGTAGCCCCGGGGGGAATCAGCCCCAGCATTTT
CDR3: CASSPGGNQPQHF

D: TRBD2
size: NA
J: TRBJ2-7
V: TRBV14
DNA: TGTGCCAGCAGCCCGCGGACTAGCGGGTCCTCCTACGAGCAGTACTTC
CDR3: CASSPRTSGSSYEQYF

D: NA
size: NA
J: TRBJ1-1
V: TRBV7-3
DNA: TGTGCCAGCAGGAACACTGAAGCTTTCTTT
CDR3: CASRNTEAFF

D: NA
size: NA
J: TRBJ1-5
V: TRBV30
DNA: TGTGCCTGGAGTGTTAGGGGTGACCAGCCCCAGCATTTT
CDR3: CAWSVRGDQPQHF

D: NA
size: NA
J: TRBJ2-3
V: TRBV2
DNA: TGTGCCAGCAGCCGGAGGGCCGCGGATACGCAGTATTTT
CDR3: CASSRRAADTQYF

D: NA
size: NA
J: TRBJ2-7
V: TRBV13
DNA: TGTGCCAGCAGCTTAGTCCGGGACAACTCCTACGAGCAGTACTTC
CDR3: CASSLVRDNSYEQYF

D: NA
size: once
J: TRBJ1-5
V: TRBV6-6
DNA: TGTGCCAGCAGTGGGACGGTGGGTCATCAGCCCCAGCATTTT
CDR3: CASSGTVGHQPQHF

D: NA
size: medium-sized
J: TRBJ1-4
V: TRBV7-9
DNA: TGTGCCAGCAGGGGGAGGTGGGACGAAAAACTGTTTTTT
CDR3: CASRGRWDEKLFF

D: TRBD1
size: once
J: TRBJ2-5
V: TRBV5-5
DNA: TGTGCCAGCAGCTCGACAGGGTGGCAAGAGACCCAGTACTTC
CDR3: CASSSTGWQETQYF

D: NA
size: NA
J: TRBJ2-6
V: TRBV7-3
DNA: TGTGCCAGCAGCTTAGTCGGGGCGGGTGGGGCCAACGTCCTGACTTTC
CDR3: CASSLVGAGGANVLTF

D: TRBD2
size: NA
J: TRBJ2-1
V: TRBV7-2
DNA: TGTGCCAGCAGCCTCTCCGGGACTAGCAACGAGCAGTTCTTC
CDR3: CASSLSGTSNEQFF

D: NA
size: NA
J: TRBJ2-3
V: TRBV19
DNA: TGTGCCAGTAGTCCCAGGAGGGGGACTGATGATAGGCAGTATTTT
CDR3: CASSPRRGTDDRQYF